Listed below are T cell receptor beta chains from one sample, sequenced in a study of T cell repertoires in cytomegalovirus infection. TCRdb analysed the reads with MiXCR anew, one entry per CDR3 protein. The sample carries 200,000 to 300,000 distinct CDR3 sequences, over 8% recorded once. Sequences were obtained from PBMCs. These receptor sequences come from a human donor in good health (CMV status not recorded). Some clones in this sample may be carry-over from other donors' samples. Each CDR3 is given with its conserved first and last residue. Each record gives: D gene, clone size, V gene, J gene, CDR3 DNA, CDR3 protein. D genes are given only for firm matches. Only some rows state a clone size, as once, few, many or a class for expanded clones.

D: .; size: .; V: TRBV5-4; J: TRBJ2-1; DNA: TGTGCCAGCAGCTTGGGGCAGGTCGGGAGTGAGCAGTTCTTC; CDR3: CASSLGQVGSEQFF
D: .; size: many; V: TRBV7-2; J: TRBJ1-1; DNA: TGTGCCAGCAGCATCGACCTGAACACTGAAGCTTTCTTT; CDR3: CASSIDLNTEAFF
D: .; size: few; V: TRBV10-3; J: TRBJ1-5; DNA: TGTGCCGCGGGGCGCGGTAGCAATCAGCCCCAGCATTTT; CDR3: CAAGRGSNQPQHF
D: .; size: many; V: TRBV7-8; J: TRBJ2-7; DNA: TGTGCCAGCAGCACACCGCCCGGGTCTCCTACCTACGAGCAGTACTTC; CDR3: CASSTPPGSPTYEQYF
D: TRBD1; size: many; V: TRBV7-2; J: TRBJ1-2; DNA: TGTGCCAGCAGCTCGCGGACAGGGGGCGATGGCTACACCTTC; CDR3: CASSSRTGGDGYTF
D: .; size: .; V: TRBV12-3/TRBV12-4; J: TRBJ1-6; DNA: TGTGCCAGCAGGACAGCCTCGTTCCCGTATTCACCCCTCCACTTT; CDR3: CASRTASFPYSPLHF
D: .; size: few; V: TRBV28; J: TRBJ1-2; DNA: TGTGCCAGCAGTTTGCCCTCGGGGAACTATGGCTACACCTTC; CDR3: CASSLPSGNYGYTF
D: .; size: few; V: TRBV20-1; J: TRBJ1-2; DNA: TGCAGTGCTTGGGGCCCGGGGGTAGGAAGTGGCTACACCTTC; CDR3: CSAWGPGVGSGYTF
D: .; size: many; V: TRBV7-2; J: TRBJ1-1; DNA: TGTGCCAGCAGCTTAATGACAGAGAACACTGAAGCTTTCTTT; CDR3: CASSLMTENTEAFF
D: .; size: many; V: TRBV7-2; J: TRBJ2-1; DNA: TGTGCCAGCAGCCCTGGGGGAACCTACAATGAGCAGTTCTTC; CDR3: CASSPGGTYNEQFF
D: .; size: .; V: TRBV18; J: TRBJ2-2; DNA: TGTGCCAGCTCATCACAATCTTACACCGGGGAGCTGTTTTTT; CDR3: CASSSQSYTGELFF
D: .; size: many; V: TRBV7-2; J: TRBJ1-2; DNA: TGTGCCAGCAGCTTAGACGCAGCTCTTAACTATGGCTACACCTTC; CDR3: CASSLDAALNYGYTF
D: TRBD2; size: many; V: TRBV7-6; J: TRBJ2-7; DNA: TGTGCCAGCAGCACAGGAGGACTAGCGGGAGGGGGCGAGCAGTACTTC; CDR3: CASSTGGLAGGGEQYF
D: .; size: .; V: TRBV18; J: TRBJ2-5; DNA: TGTGCCAGCTCACCACGGATTAGTGGGATCTTACAAGAGACCCAGTACTTC; CDR3: CASSPRISGILQETQYF
D: TRBD2; size: many; V: TRBV2; J: TRBJ2-5; DNA: TGTGCCAGCAGGCCGGGACTAGCGGGGGTTATGGAGACCCAGTACTTC; CDR3: CASRPGLAGVMETQYF
D: TRBD1; size: many; V: TRBV7-2; J: TRBJ1-3; DNA: TGTGCCAGCAGCTCCCAGGGGACAGCAGGAAACACCATATATTTT; CDR3: CASSSQGTAGNTIYF
D: TRBD2; size: .; V: TRBV7-8; J: TRBJ2-2; DNA: TGTGCCAGCAGCTCTCGGACTAGCGGGAGGGCCCTTGGGACCACCGGGGAGCTGTTTTTT; CDR3: CASSSRTSGRALGTTGELFF
D: TRBD1; size: many; V: TRBV7-2; J: TRBJ2-3; DNA: TGTGCCAGCAGCCTTAATCCAGGGGGAAGCACAGATACGCAGTATTTT; CDR3: CASSLNPGGSTDTQYF
D: .; size: .; V: TRBV9; J: TRBJ1-3; DNA: TGTGCCAGCAGCGTAGATACAGGGACTGGAAACACCATATATTTT; CDR3: CASSVDTGTGNTIYF
D: .; size: many; V: TRBV7-2; J: TRBJ1-1; DNA: TGTGCCAGCAGCTTAGCTGGGAGGCGTAGGGCTTTCTTT; CDR3: CASSLAGRRRAFF
D: .; size: .; V: TRBV7-8; J: TRBJ2-1; DNA: TGTGCCAGCAGTGTTCGGGAGACCTACAATGAGCAGTTCTTC; CDR3: CASSVRETYNEQFF
D: TRBD1; size: many; V: TRBV11-2; J: TRBJ2-7; DNA: TGTGCCAGCAGCGCGGACAGGGGTCCCTACGAGCAGTACTTC; CDR3: CASSADRGPYEQYF
D: .; size: many; V: TRBV7-6; J: TRBJ2-2; DNA: TGTGCCAGCAGCTTTGGGGGGCCGGACACCGGGGAGCTGTTTTTT; CDR3: CASSFGGPDTGELFF
D: .; size: .; V: TRBV6-5; J: TRBJ2-3; DNA: TGTGCCAGCAGAGGGGACGGTGGAACAGATACGCAGTATTTT; CDR3: CASRGDGGTDTQYF
D: .; size: few; V: TRBV6-2/TRBV6-3; J: TRBJ1-6; DNA: TGTGCCAGCAGGCAGGGGTCCACAGGCCATTCACCCCTCCACTTT; CDR3: CASRQGSTGHSPLHF
D: TRBD2; size: .; V: TRBV20-1; J: TRBJ2-5; DNA: TGCAGTGCTAGTGACGTTAGCGGGGCCCAAGAGACCCAGTACTTC; CDR3: CSASDVSGAQETQYF
D: TRBD1; size: many; V: TRBV11-2; J: TRBJ1-2; DNA: TGTGCCAGCAGCATCGGGACAGGACTCTATGGCTACACCTTC; CDR3: CASSIGTGLYGYTF
D: .; size: .; V: TRBV20-1; J: TRBJ2-2; DNA: TGCAGTGCTAGAGAACAGCCGAACACCGGGGAGCTGTTTTTT; CDR3: CSAREQPNTGELFF
D: .; size: many; V: TRBV6-2/TRBV6-3; J: TRBJ2-5; DNA: TGTGCCAGCAGTTACCAATTGCTCCGAGAGACCCAGTACTTC; CDR3: CASSYQLLRETQYF
D: .; size: many; V: TRBV30; J: TRBJ1-2; DNA: TGTGCCTGGAGTGTACGATTAGGTAGCGGGGTTACAGGGCCGATCTATGGCTACACCTTC; CDR3: CAWSVRLGSGVTGPIYGYTF
D: .; size: many; V: TRBV19; J: TRBJ1-5; DNA: TGTGCCAGTAGTCCCACGGGTTGGAGCGATCAGCCCCAGCATTTT; CDR3: CASSPTGWSDQPQHF
D: .; size: many; V: TRBV28; J: TRBJ1-5; DNA: TGTGCCAGCAGTTCAAACGCACCGCCCGAGCATTTT; CDR3: CASSSNAPPEHF
D: TRBD1; size: .; V: TRBV7-2; J: TRBJ1-1; DNA: TGTGCCAGCAGCTTACCCAGGGGGCATGGGGACACTGAAGCTTTCTTT; CDR3: CASSLPRGHGDTEAFF
D: .; size: many; V: TRBV7-9; J: TRBJ2-1; DNA: TGTGCCAGCAGACCCCCCGGTAGCAGGACGGGCAATGAGCAGTTCTTC; CDR3: CASRPPGSRTGNEQFF
D: TRBD2; size: many; V: TRBV7-8; J: TRBJ2-1; DNA: TGTGCCAGCAGCTTCTTGAGGCTACCGGGACTAGCGGGAGCGAGCTCCTACAATGAGCAGTTCTTC; CDR3: CASSFLRLPGLAGASSYNEQFF
D: .; size: many; V: TRBV7-4; J: TRBJ1-1; DNA: TGTGCCAGCAGCTTATGGGGGGCTGAAGCTTTCTTT; CDR3: CASSLWGAEAFF
D: .; size: many; V: TRBV7-2; J: TRBJ1-2; DNA: TGTGCCAGCAGCTTAGGTCAGGGGAGCCCCTATGGCTACACCTTC; CDR3: CASSLGQGSPYGYTF
D: .; size: .; V: TRBV7-8; J: TRBJ2-5; DNA: TGTGCCAGCAGCTTAGCGGGTAACCTTGTCAAGACCCAGTACTTC; CDR3: CASSLAGNLVKTQYF
D: TRBD1; size: many; V: TRBV7-2; J: TRBJ2-7; DNA: TGTGCCAGCAGCCAGGACAGGGGAGTCTACGAGCAGTACTTC; CDR3: CASSQDRGVYEQYF
D: .; size: .; V: TRBV19; J: TRBJ1-5; DNA: TGTGCCAGTAGAAGGAAAGGGTTGGGCAATCAGCCCCAGCATTTT; CDR3: CASRRKGLGNQPQHF
D: .; size: few; V: TRBV28; J: TRBJ2-2; DNA: TGTGCCAGCACGCCAGGAGACACCGGGGAGCTGTTTTTT; CDR3: CASTPGDTGELFF
D: TRBD1; size: many; V: TRBV19; J: TRBJ1-4; DNA: TGTGCCAGTGGGGACAGGGCTGAAGCTAATGAAAAACTGTTTTTT; CDR3: CASGDRAEANEKLFF
D: .; size: few; V: TRBV7-2; J: TRBJ2-5; DNA: TGTGCCAGCAGCCTCCCCCTTGTCAGTAAACAAGAGACCCAGTACTTC; CDR3: CASSLPLVSKQETQYF
D: .; size: many; V: TRBV12-3/TRBV12-4; J: TRBJ2-5; DNA: TGTGCCAGCAGTATCAAAGAGACCCAGTACTTC; CDR3: CASSIKETQYF
D: .; size: many; V: TRBV7-2; J: TRBJ1-5; DNA: TGTGCCAGCAGCTATGGAAGCAATCAGCCCCAGCATTTT; CDR3: CASSYGSNQPQHF
D: .; size: many; V: TRBV5-1; J: TRBJ2-1; DNA: TGCGCCAGCAGCCCCCTTGGGGGGGGGCCAAATGAGCAGTTCTTC; CDR3: CASSPLGGGPNEQFF
D: TRBD2; size: many; V: TRBV7-2; J: TRBJ2-3; DNA: TGTGCCAGCAGCTTATACCCCGCTAGCGGGAGGGGTGACTCTAGCACAGATACGCAGTATTTT; CDR3: CASSLYPASGRGDSSTDTQYF
D: TRBD1; size: few; V: TRBV2; J: TRBJ2-7; DNA: TGTGCCAGCAGTTCCGACAGGGCCTACTCCTACGAGCAGTACTTC; CDR3: CASSSDRAYSYEQYF
D: TRBD2; size: many; V: TRBV12-3/TRBV12-4; J: TRBJ2-1; DNA: TGTGCCAGCAGTTTAGGGGAGGGCCTCCCCAATGAGCAGTTCTTC; CDR3: CASSLGEGLPNEQFF
D: TRBD2; size: .; V: TRBV30; J: TRBJ2-3; DNA: TGTGCCTGGAGTGTCCCCGGGCTAGCGGGGACCACAGATACGCAGTATTTT; CDR3: CAWSVPGLAGTTDTQYF
D: .; size: many; V: TRBV7-2; J: TRBJ1-2; DNA: TGTGCCAGCAGCTTCCCGAGCGACAGGTCTAATGGCTACACCTTC; CDR3: CASSFPSDRSNGYTF
D: TRBD2; size: .; V: TRBV7-9; J: TRBJ2-7; DNA: TGTGCCAGCAGCTTAGCGGGGCGGGAGAACGAGCAGTACTTC; CDR3: CASSLAGRENEQYF
D: .; size: few; V: TRBV6-2/TRBV6-3; J: TRBJ1-2; DNA: TGTGCCAGCAGTTACGTCTCGGCAGGGGCACGAGTTGGCTACACCTTC; CDR3: CASSYVSAGARVGYTF